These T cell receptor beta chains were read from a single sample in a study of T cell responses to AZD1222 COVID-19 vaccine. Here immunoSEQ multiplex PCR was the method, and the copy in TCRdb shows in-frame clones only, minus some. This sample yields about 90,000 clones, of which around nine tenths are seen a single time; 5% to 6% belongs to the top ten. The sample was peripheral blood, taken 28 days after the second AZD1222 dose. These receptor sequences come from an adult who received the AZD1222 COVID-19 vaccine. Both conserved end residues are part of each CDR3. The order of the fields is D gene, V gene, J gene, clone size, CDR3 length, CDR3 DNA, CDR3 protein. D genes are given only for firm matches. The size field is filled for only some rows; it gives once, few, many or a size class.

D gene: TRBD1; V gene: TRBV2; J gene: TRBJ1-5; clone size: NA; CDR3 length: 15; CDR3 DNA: TGTGCCAGCAAACGGGACAGGGCGGAAAGTCAGCCCCAGCATTTT; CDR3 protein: CASKRDRAESQPQHF
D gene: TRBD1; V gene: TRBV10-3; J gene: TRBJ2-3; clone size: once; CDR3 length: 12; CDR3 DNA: TGTGCCACCGGACAGGGAACAGATACGCAGTATTTT; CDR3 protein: CATGQGTDTQYF
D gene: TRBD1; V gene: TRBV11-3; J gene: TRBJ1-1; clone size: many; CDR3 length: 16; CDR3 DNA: TGTGCCAGCAGCCCCCGGGACAGGGGGTTAAACACTGAAGCTTTCTTT; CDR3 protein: CASSPRDRGLNTEAFF
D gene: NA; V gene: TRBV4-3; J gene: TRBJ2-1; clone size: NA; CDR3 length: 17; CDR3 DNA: TGCGCCAGCAGCCACTCCCTTGGAGGGTCCTCCTACAATGAGCAGTTCTTC; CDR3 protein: CASSHSLGGSSYNEQFF
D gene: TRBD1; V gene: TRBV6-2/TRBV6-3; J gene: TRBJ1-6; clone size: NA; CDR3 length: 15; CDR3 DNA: TGTGCCAGCAGTCACATTACAGGGGAGATTTCACCCCTCCACTTT; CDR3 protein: CASSHITGEISPLHF
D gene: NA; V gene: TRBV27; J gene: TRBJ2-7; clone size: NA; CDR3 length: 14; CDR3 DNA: TGTGCCAGCAGTTCAGGGGGGCCTCTCTACGAGCAGTACTTC; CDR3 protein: CASSSGGPLYEQYF
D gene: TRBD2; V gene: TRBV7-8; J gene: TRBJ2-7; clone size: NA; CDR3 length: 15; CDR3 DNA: TGTGCCAGCAGCTCTTTGGGGGGGGTAGGGAACGAGCAGTACTTC; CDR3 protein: CASSSLGGVGNEQYF
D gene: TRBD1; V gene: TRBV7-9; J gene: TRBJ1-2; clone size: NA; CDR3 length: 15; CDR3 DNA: TGTGCCAGCAGCGTAGACAGGGGGCGACTCTATGGCTACACCTTC; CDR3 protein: CASSVDRGRLYGYTF
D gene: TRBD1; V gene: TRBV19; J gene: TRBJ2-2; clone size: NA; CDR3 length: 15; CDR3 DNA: TGTGCCAGTAGCGTTACCACAGGGGGCGAATCTAGGCTGTTTTTT; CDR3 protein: CASSVTTGGESRLFF
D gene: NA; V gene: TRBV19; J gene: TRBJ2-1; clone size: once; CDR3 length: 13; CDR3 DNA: TGTGCCAGTACTCCGGGGATCTACAATGAGCAGTTCTTC; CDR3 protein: CASTPGIYNEQFF
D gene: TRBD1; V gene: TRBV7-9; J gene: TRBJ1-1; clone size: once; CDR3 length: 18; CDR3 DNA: TGTGCCAGCAGCTTAGAGGCTAGGGGAGGACAGGGGAACACTGAAGCTTTCTTT; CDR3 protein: CASSLEARGGQGNTEAFF
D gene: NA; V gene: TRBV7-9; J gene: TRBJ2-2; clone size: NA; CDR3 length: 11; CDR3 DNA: TGTGCCAGCAGCTTAGTCGGGGAGCTGTTTTTT; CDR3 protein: CASSLVGELFF
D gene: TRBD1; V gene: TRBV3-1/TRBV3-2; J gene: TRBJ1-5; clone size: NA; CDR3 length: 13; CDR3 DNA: TGTGCCAGCAGCGGGGACAGGTGGCAGCCCCAGCATTTT; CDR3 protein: CASSGDRWQPQHF
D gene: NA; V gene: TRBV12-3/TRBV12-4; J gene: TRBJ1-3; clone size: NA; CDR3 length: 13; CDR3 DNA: TGTGCCAGCAGCGAAGAACTTGGAAACACCATATATTTT; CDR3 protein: CASSEELGNTIYF
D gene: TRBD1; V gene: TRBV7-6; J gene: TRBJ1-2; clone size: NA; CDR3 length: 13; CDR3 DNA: TGTGCCAGCAGCCCCCGACAGGGGGGCGGCTACACCTTC; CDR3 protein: CASSPRQGGGYTF
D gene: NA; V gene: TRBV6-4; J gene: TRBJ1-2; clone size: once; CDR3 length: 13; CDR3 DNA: TGTGCCAGCAGTGGCAGAAGTAACTATGGCTACACCTTC; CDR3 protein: CASSGRSNYGYTF
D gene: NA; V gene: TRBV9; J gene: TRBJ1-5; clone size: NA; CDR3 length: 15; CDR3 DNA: TGTGCCAGCAGCGTAGCAGGGGCTGGCAATCAGCCCCAGCATTTT; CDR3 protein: CASSVAGAGNQPQHF
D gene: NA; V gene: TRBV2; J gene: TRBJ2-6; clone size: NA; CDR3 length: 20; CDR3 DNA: TGTGCCAGCAGTGAATCGTTTATGGGGGGGCCCGTCCCCGGGGCCAACGTCCTGACTTTC; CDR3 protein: CASSESFMGGPVPGANVLTF
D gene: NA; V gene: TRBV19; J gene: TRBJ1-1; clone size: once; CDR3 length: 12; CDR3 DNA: TGTGCCAGTAAAGTCGGTAACACTGAAGCTTTCTTT; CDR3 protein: CASKVGNTEAFF
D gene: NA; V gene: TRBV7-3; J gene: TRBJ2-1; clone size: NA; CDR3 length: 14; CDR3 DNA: TGTGCCAGCAGCCTGGCCGCGCAAGGGCGTCGTAAGTTCTTC; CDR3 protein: CASSLAAQGRRKFF
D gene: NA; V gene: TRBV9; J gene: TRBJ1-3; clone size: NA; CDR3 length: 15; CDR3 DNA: TGTGCCAGCAGCGCAAGCTGGGGGGATGGAAACACCATATATTTT; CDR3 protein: CASSASWGDGNTIYF
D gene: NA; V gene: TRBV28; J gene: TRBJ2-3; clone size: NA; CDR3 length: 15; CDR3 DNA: TGTGCCAGCAATGGGCCCCTGGGGGTCGTGCATACGCAGTATTTT; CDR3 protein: CASNGPLGVVHTQYF
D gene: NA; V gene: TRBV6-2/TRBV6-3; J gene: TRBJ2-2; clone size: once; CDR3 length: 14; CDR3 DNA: TGTGCCAGCAGTAGGAACAGAAACACCGGGGAGCTGTTTTTT; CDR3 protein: CASSRNRNTGELFF
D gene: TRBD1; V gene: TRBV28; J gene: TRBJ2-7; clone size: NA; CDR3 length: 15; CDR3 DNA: TGTGCCAGCAGTTCCAGGGGACAGGGGGTCTACGAGCAGTACTTC; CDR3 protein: CASSSRGQGVYEQYF
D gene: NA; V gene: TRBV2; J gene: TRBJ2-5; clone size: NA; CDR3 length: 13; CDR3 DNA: TGTGCCGGTCAACAGGGATTCCAAGAGACCCAGTACTTC; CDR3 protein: CAGQQGFQETQYF
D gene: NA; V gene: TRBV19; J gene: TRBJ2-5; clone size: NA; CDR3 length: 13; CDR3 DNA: TGTGCCAGTAGTATCCCAGGATGGGAGACCCAGTACTTC; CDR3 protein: CASSIPGWETQYF
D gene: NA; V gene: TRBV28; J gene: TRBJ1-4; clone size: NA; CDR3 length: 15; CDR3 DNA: TGTGCCAGCAGTTTGGGCGGGGGGCGGAGTGAAAAACTGTTTTTT; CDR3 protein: CASSLGGGRSEKLFF
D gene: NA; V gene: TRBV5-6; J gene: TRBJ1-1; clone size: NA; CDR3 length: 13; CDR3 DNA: TGTGCCAGCAGCTCATTTAGGGACACTGAAGCTTTCTTT; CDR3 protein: CASSSFRDTEAFF
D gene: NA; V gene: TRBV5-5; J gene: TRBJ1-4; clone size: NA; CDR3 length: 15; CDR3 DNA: TGTGCCAGCACCATGGGGGGTTGGAGTAATGAAAAACTGTTTTTT; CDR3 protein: CASTMGGWSNEKLFF
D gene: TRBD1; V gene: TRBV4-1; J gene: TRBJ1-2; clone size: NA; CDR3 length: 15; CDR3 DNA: TGCGCCAGCAGCCAAGCCCCGACAGGGACCTATGGCTACACCTTC; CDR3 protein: CASSQAPTGTYGYTF
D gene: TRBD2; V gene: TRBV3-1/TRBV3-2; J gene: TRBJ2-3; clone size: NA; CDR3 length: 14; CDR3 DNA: TGTGCCAGCAGCCACTCACTAGCGGGAGATACGCAGTATTTT; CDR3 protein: CASSHSLAGDTQYF
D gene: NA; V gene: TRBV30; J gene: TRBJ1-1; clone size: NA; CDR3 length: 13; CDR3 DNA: TGTGCCGGAGTGGGGGGATTGGGCACTGAAGCTTTCTTT; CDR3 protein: CAGVGGLGTEAFF
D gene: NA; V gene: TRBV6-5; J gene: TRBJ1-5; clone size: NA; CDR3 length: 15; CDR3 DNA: TGTGCCAGCAACACAGGGTTTTATAGCAATCAGCCCCAGCATTTT; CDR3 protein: CASNTGFYSNQPQHF
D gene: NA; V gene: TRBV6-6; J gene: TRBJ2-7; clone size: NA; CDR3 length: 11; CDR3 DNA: TGTGCCTCTAAGCAGAGCTACGAGCAGTACTTC; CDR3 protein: CASKQSYEQYF
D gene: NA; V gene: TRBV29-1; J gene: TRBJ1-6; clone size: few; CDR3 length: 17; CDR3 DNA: TGCAGCAGGAAGCGGGGGCGCAGACACCGGCGGAATTCACCCCTCCACTTT; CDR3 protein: CSRKRGRRHRRNSPLHF
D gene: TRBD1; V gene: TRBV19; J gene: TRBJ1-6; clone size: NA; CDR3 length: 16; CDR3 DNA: TGTGCCAGTAGTATTGGCCCAGGGGGCTATAATTCACCCCTCCACTTT; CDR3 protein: CASSIGPGGYNSPLHF
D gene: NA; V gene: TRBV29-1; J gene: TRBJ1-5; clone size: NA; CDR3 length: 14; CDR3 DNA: TGCAGCGTTGAAAGGCCACTGGCAAATCAGCCCCAGCATTTT; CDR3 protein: CSVERPLANQPQHF
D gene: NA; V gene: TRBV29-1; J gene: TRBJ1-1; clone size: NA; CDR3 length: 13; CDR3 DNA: TGCAGCGTTGCGACCAGCAAGAACACTGAAGCTTTCTTT; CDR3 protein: CSVATSKNTEAFF
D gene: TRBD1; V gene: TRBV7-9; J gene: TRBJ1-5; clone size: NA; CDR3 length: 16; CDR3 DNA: TGTGCCAGCTGCTTAGATTTGTCGGGACAGGGTGGACCCCAGCATTTT; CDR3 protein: CASCLDLSGQGGPQHF
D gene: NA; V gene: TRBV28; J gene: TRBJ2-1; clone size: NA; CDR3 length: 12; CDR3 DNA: TGTGCCAGCCTAAACTCCTACAATGAGCAGTTCTTC; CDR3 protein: CASLNSYNEQFF
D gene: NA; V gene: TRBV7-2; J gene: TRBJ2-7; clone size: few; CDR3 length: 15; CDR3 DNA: TGTGCCAGCAGCTTAGATCCAGTTAAGATCTACGAGCAGTACTTC; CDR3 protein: CASSLDPVKIYEQYF
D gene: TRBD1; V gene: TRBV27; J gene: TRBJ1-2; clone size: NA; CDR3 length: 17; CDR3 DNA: TGTGCCAGCAGTGACAGCACCCGACAGGGTGAATTCTATGGCTACACCTTC; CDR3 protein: CASSDSTRQGEFYGYTF
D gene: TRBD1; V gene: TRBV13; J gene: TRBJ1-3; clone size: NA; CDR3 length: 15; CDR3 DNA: TGTGCCAGCAGCTTGCGGACAGGGTACGGAAACACCATATATTTT; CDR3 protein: CASSLRTGYGNTIYF
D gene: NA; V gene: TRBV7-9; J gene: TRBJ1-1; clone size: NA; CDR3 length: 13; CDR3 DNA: TGTGCCAGCAGCTCCGTTGGCCAGGCTGAAGCTTTCTTT; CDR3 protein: CASSSVGQAEAFF
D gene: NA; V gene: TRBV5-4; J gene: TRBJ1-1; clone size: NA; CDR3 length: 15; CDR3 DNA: TGTGCCAGCAGCTTGGTCTCCCTACTGAACACTGAAGCTTTCTTT; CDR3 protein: CASSLVSLLNTEAFF
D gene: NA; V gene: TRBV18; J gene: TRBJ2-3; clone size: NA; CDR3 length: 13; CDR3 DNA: TGTGCCAGCTCACCCGGACAGACAGATACGCAGTATTTT; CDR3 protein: CASSPGQTDTQYF
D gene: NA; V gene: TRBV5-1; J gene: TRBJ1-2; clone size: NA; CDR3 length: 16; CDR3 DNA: TGCGCCAGCAGACAAAAGAACCTGGGAGTGAACTATGGCTACACCTTC; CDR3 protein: CASRQKNLGVNYGYTF
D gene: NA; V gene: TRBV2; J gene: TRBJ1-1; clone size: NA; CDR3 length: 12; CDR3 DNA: TGTGCCAGCAGTGCGGGTGGCACTGAAGCTTTCTTT; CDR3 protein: CASSAGGTEAFF
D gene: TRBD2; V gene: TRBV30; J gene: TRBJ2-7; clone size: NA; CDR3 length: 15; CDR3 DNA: TGTGCCTGGAGGACCTCGGGAGCGGGGGCGCGAGAGCAGTACTTC; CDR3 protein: CAWRTSGAGAREQYF
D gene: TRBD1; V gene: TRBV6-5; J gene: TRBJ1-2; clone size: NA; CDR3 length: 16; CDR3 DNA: TGTGCCAGCAGTTCACGCAGGGGGGGACCTAACTATGGCTACACCTTC; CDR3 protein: CASSSRRGGPNYGYTF
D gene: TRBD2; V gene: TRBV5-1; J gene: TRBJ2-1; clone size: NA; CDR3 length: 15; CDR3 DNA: TGCGCCAGCAGCTTGGGGACTAGGCTCCTCGGTGAGCAGTTCTTC; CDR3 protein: CASSLGTRLLGEQFF